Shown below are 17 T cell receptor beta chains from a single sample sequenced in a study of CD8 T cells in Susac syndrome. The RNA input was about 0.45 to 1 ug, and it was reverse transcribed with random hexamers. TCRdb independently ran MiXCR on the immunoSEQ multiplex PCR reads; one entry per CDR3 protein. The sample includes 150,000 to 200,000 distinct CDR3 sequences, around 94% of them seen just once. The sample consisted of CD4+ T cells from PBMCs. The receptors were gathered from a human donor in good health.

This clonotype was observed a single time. The CDR3 sequence is CAWRFSPGDTEAFF. CDR3 bases: TGTGCCTGGAGGTTTTCCCCGGGGGACACTGAAGCTTTCTTT. The gene calls are TRBV30 and TRBJ1-1, with D maybe TRBD1 (5 bases). The CDR3 runs to 14 residues. Trimming removed 3 bases from V and 3 bases from J, with 14 bases in between. From germline, CDR1 is GTSNPN and CDR2 SVGIG (reference sequence).

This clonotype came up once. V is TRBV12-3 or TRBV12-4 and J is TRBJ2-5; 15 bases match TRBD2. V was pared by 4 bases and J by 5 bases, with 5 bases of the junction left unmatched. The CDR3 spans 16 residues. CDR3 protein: CASSWTSGGASETQYF. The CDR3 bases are TGTGCCAGCAGTTGGACTAGCGGGGGGGCTTCGGAGACCCAGTACTTC.

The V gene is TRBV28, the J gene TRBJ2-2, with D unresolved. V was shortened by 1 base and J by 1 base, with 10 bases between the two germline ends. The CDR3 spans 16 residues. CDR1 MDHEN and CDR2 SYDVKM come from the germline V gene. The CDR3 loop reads CASSLLGRMNTGELFF. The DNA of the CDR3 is TGTGCCAGCAGTTTATTAGGGCGGATGAACACCGGGGAGCTGTTTTTT.

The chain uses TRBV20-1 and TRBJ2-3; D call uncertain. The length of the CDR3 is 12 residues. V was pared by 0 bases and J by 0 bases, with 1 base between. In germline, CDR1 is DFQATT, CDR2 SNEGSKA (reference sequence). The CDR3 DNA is TGCAGTGCTAGAGAAAGCACAGATACGCAGTATTTT. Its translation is CSARESTDTQYF.

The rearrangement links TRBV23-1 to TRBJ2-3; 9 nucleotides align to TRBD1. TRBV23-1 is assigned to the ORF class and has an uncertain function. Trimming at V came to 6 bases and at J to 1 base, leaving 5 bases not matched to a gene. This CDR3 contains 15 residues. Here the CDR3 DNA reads TGCGCCAGCAGCCAGGGACAGGGCCGCACAGATACGCAGTATTTT. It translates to CASSQGQGRTDTQYF.

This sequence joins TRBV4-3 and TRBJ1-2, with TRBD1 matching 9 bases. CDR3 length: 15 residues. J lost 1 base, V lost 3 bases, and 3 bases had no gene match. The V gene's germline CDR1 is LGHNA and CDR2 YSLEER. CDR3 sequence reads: CASSHKDRGNYGYTF. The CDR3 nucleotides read TGCGCCAGCAGCCACAAGGACAGGGGTAACTATGGCTACACCTTC.

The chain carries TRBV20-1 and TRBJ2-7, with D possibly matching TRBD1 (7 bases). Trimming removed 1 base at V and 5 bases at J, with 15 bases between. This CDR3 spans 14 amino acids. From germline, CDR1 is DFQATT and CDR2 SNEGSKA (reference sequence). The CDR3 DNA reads TGCAGTGCTAGAGTGTCCAGGGGGGCCGACGAGCAGTACTTC. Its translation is CSARVSRGADEQYF.

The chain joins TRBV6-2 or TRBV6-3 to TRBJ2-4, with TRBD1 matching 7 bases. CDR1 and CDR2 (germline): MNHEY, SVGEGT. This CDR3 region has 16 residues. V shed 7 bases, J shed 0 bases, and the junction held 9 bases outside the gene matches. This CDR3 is CASTYRDRLAKNIQYF. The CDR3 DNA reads TGTGCCAGCACCTACCGGGACAGACTAGCCAAAAACATTCAGTACTTC.

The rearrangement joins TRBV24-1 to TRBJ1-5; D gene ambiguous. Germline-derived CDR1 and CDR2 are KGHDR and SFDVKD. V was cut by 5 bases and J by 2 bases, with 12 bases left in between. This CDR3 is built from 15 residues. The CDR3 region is CATSASGGRNQPQHF. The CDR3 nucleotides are TGTGCCACCAGTGCCTCGGGCGGCCGCAATCAGCCCCAGCATTTT.

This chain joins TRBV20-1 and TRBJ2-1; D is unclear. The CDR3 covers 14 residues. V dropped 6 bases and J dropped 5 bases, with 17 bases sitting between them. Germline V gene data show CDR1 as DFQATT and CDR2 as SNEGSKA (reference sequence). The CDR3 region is CSAAKDEINNEQFF. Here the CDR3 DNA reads TGCAGTGCAGCGAAGGACGAGATCAACAATGAGCAGTTCTTC.

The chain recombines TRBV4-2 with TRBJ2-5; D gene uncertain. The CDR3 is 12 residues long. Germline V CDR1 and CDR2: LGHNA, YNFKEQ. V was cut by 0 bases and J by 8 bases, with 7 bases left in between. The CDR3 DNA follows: TGTGCCAGCAGCCAAGATACCGAAACCCAGTACTTC. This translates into CASSQDTETQYF.

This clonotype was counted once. DNA for the CDR3: TGTGCCAGCAGTGAAGGACGACCTAGCACAGATACGCAGTATTTT. Encoded protein: CASSEGRPSTDTQYF. The chain is built from TRBV2 and TRBJ2-3; D unresolved. The CDR3 sequence is 15 residues long. Trimming removed 1 base at V and 0 bases at J, with 8 bases between. CDR1 and CDR2 from the germline V gene are SNHLY and FYNNEI.

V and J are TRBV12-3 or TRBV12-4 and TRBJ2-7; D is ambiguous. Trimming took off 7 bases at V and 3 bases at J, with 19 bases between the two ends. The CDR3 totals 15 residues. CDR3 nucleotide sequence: TGTGCCAGCACTCTGGGTGGGCTGGGGATCTACGAGCAGTACTTC. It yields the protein CASTLGGLGIYEQYF.

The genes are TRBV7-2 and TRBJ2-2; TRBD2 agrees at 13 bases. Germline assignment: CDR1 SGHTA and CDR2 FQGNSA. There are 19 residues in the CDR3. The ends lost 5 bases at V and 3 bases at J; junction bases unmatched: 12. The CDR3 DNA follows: TGTGCCAGCAGCCCACAACTAGCGGGGGGGCTGGTATACACCGGGGAGCTGTTTTTT. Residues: CASSPQLAGGLVYTGELFF.

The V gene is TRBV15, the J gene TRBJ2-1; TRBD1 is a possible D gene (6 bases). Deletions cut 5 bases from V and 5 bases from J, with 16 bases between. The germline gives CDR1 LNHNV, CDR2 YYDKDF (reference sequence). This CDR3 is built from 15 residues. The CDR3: CATSQDSRGDNEQFF. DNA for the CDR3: TGTGCCACCAGCCAGGACAGTCGAGGGGACAATGAGCAGTTCTTC.

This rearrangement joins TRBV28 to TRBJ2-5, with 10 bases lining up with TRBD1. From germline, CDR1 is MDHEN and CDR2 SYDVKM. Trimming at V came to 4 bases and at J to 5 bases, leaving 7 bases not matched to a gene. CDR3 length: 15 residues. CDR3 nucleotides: TGTGCCAGCAGTTCCTCGACAGGGGGCCTCGAGACCCAGTACTTC. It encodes CASSSSTGGLETQYF.

The CDR3 region is CASSLRVQQPQHF. In DNA, the CDR3 is TGTGCCAGCAGTTTACGGGTACAGCAGCCCCAGCATTTT. The V and J genes are TRBV12-3 or TRBV12-4 and TRBJ1-5; D unresolved. CDR3 length: 13 amino acids. V was trimmed by 2 bases and J by 7 bases, leaving 9 bases between them.